The 26 T cell receptor beta chains presented below share a single source sample, sequenced in a study of blood T cell repertoires in COVID-19. The assay was immunoSEQ multiplex PCR, and TCRdb's table has in-frame clones only and misses some. Of approximately 71,000 clones in the sample, 88% were seen once. Source material: peripheral blood. Source of these receptors: a human donor in a cohort sampled during active COVID-19.

The V and J genes are TRBV7-8 and TRBJ2-1, with TRBD2 identical over 12 bases. This CDR3 comprises 15 residues. Germline CDR1 is SGHVS and CDR2 is FQNEAQ. The junction had 11 bases not matched to a gene; V was cut back by 5 bases and J by 12 bases. The CDR3 is CASSGGPSGGAGQFF. In nucleotides, the CDR3 is TGTGCCAGCAGCGGAGGGCCTAGCGGGGGGGCTGGGCAGTTCTTC.

The V and J genes are TRBV2 and TRBJ1-6; D gene uncertain. Germline CDR1 SNHLY, CDR2 FYNNEI. The V end lost 8 bases, the J end lost 10 bases, and 12 bases lay between the germline ends. This CDR3 is 12 amino acids long. The CDR3 loop is CASSDSRSPLHF. CDR3 in DNA: TGTGCCAGCTCGGACTCGAGGTCACCCCTCCACTTT. Supplemented by reference TRBV2 and TRBJ1-6, the full variable domain reads EPEVTQTPSHQVTQMGQEVILRCVPISNHLYFYWYRQILGQKVEFLVSFYNNEISEKSEIFDDQFSVERPDGSNFTLKIRSTKLEDSAMYFCASSDSRSPLHFGNGTRLTVT.

The CDR3 spells CASSSWGTASYEQYF. The DNA for the CDR3 is TGCGCCAGCAGCTCCTGGGGGACAGCGTCCTACGAGCAGTACTTC. The chain recombines TRBV5-1 with TRBJ2-7; 7 positions match TRBD1. The CDR3 is made up of 15 amino acids. Germline V gene data show CDR1 as SGHRS and CDR2 as YFSETQ. V was clipped by 3 bases and J by 1 base; unmatched bases: 7.

The chain is built from TRBV19 and TRBJ2-1; 12 nucleotides line up with TRBD2. V was clipped by 5 bases and J by 4 bases; unmatched bases: 3. Germline-derived CDR1 and CDR2 are LNHDA and SQIVND (reference sequence). CDR3 size: 15 residues. This chain's CDR3 is CASSPTSGSYNEQFF. The CDR3 DNA reads as TGTGCCAGTAGTCCGACTAGCGGGAGTTACAATGAGCAGTTCTTC.

The J gene is TRBJ1-5, the V gene TRBV24-1; the D gene is possibly TRBD1 (6 bases). Germline assignment: CDR1 KGHDR and CDR2 SFDVKD. The germline V and J ends were trimmed by 5 bases and 2 bases, with 9 bases remaining between them. The CDR3 has 14 residues. In nucleotides, the CDR3 is TGTGCCACCAGTGCTCCAGGGGGCAATCAGCCCCAGCATTTT. It is translated as CATSAPGGNQPQHF.

The gene calls are TRBV6-5 and TRBJ2-1; 8 nucleotides align to TRBD2. Germline assignment: CDR1 MNHEY and CDR2 SVGAGI. V lost 5 bases to trimming and J lost 3 bases; unmatched junction nucleotides: 0. This CDR3 is built from 13 residues. In nucleotides, the CDR3 is TGTGCCAGCAGTAGCGGGAGCTACAATGAGCAGTTCTTC. This codes for CASSSGSYNEQFF.

The chain links TRBV29-1 to TRBJ2-3, with D perhaps matching TRBD2 (5 bases). The ends were cut back, 5 bases at V and 2 bases at J, with 14 bases in the middle. Looked up from germline, CDR1 is SQVTM and CDR2 is ANQGSEA. CDR3 length: 14 residues. The CDR3 sequence: CSVKSRRVTDTQYF. The DNA for the CDR3 is TGCAGCGTTAAGTCCCGGCGGGTCACAGATACGCAGTATTTT.

This rearrangement joins TRBV5-4 to TRBJ2-5; TRBD1 might be the D (6 bases). V was clipped by 4 bases and J by 5 bases, with 15 bases between them. Germline CDR1 and CDR2: SGHNT and YYREEE (reference sequence). The CDR3 sequence is 14 residues long. Here the CDR3 reads CASSLPGVHETQYF. The CDR3 DNA follows: TGTGCCAGCAGCCTGCCAGGGGTACATGAGACCCAGTACTTC.

V is TRBV7-2 and J is TRBJ2-1; 7 nucleotides match TRBD1. Germline V gene data show CDR1 as SGHTA and CDR2 as FQGNSA. V dropped 2 bases and J dropped 5; count of bases not matched to a gene: 3. CDR3 length: 14 residues. The CDR3 spells CASSLMQGDNEQFF. DNA of the CDR3: TGTGCCAGCAGCTTAATGCAGGGGGACAATGAGCAGTTCTTC.

The chain has TRBV24-1 and TRBJ2-5, with D possibly being TRBD2 (6 bases). This CDR3 spans 15 amino acids. Germline V CDR1 and CDR2: KGHDR, SFDVKD. V was pared by 2 bases and J by 5 bases, with 14 bases between. This CDR3 reads CATSDSGLGGETQYF. CDR3 DNA sequence: TGTGCCACCAGTGATTCGGGACTCGGAGGGGAGACCCAGTACTTC.

This chain joins TRBV9 and TRBJ1-6; 8 bases are shared with TRBD1. There are 15 residues in the CDR3. With V trimmed by 0 bases and J by 10 bases, 6 bases remained unmatched. From germline, CDR1 is SGDLS and CDR2 YYNGEE. The CDR3 spells CASSVEGTGLSPLHF. The CDR3 nucleotides read TGTGCCAGCAGCGTAGAGGGGACAGGCCTCTCACCCCTCCACTTT. Supplemented by reference TRBV9 and TRBJ1-6, the full variable domain reads DSGVTQTPKHLITATGQRVTLRCSPRSGDLSVYWYQQSLDQGLQFLIQYYNGEERAKGNILERFSAQQFPDLHSELNLSSLELGDSALYFCASSVEGTGLSPLHFGNGTRLTVT.

The rearrangement links TRBV7-9 to TRBJ2-2; 9 bases line up with TRBD1. There are 17 residues in the CDR3. Germline V gene sequence: CDR1 SEHNR, CDR2 FQNEAQ (reference sequence). V shed 2 bases, J shed 3 bases, and the junction held 7 bases outside the gene matches. The chain's CDR3 is CASSLYPGQGDTGELFF. CDR3 nucleotides: TGTGCCAGCAGCTTATATCCGGGACAGGGTGACACCGGGGAGCTGTTTTTT.

This clone was observed a single time. J is TRBJ2-3 and V is TRBV5-1; D is perhaps TRBD2 (5 bases). The CDR3 is made up of 15 amino acids. V was trimmed by 4 bases and J by 2 bases, leaving 14 bases between them. Germline assignment: CDR1 SGHRS and CDR2 YFSETQ. In DNA, the CDR3 is TGCGCCAGCAGCCTCAGTGGGAGTAACACAGATACGCAGTATTTT. Translated, it gives CASSLSGSNTDTQYF.

This clone was observed once. This rearrangement joins TRBV14 to TRBJ1-1; the D gene is possibly TRBD1 (5 bases). The CDR3 runs to 15 residues. Germline CDR1 SGHDN, CDR2 FVKESK. The ends were cut back, 4 bases at V and 1 base at J, with 13 bases in the middle. CDR3 protein: CASSPEGLKNTEAFF. The CDR3 coding sequence is TGTGCCAGCAGCCCCGAGGGACTGAAGAACACTGAAGCTTTCTTT. Together with reference TRBV14 and TRBJ1-1, the CDR3 gives the full variable domain: EAGVTQFPSHSVIEKGQTVTLRCDPISGHDNLYWYRRVMGKEIKFLLHFVKESKQDESGMPNNRFLAERTGGTYSTLKVQPAELEDSGVYFCASSPEGLKNTEAFFGQGTRLTVV.

The chain combines TRBV2 with TRBJ1-4; TRBD1 might be the D (6 bases). V was trimmed by 7 bases and J by 5 bases, leaving 26 bases between them. Germline V gene sequence: CDR1 SNHLY, CDR2 FYNNEI. This CDR3 is built from 18 residues. This CDR3 reads CASKSLAGVGVGNEKLFF. DNA of the CDR3: TGTGCCAGCAAGAGCCTGGCAGGGGTAGGAGTAGGGAATGAAAAACTGTTTTTT.

This chain links TRBV7-9 with TRBJ1-6; 10 bases agree with TRBD1. The CDR3 spans 16 residues. The V gene end was trimmed by 0 bases and the J gene end by 6 bases; junction bases not matched to a gene: 2. CDR1 SEHNR and CDR2 FQNEAQ come from the germline V gene (reference sequence). CDR3 nucleotides: TGTGCCAGCAGCTTAGCCGGGACAGGGGTTAATTCACCCCTCCACTTT. It translates to CASSLAGTGVNSPLHF.

V gene TRBV18 combines with J gene TRBJ1-2; D ambiguous. V shed 0 bases and J shed 2 bases, with 4 bases lying between them. Per germline, CDR1 KGHSH and CDR2 LQKENI. The CDR3 has 13 residues. The CDR3 nucleotides are TGTGCCAGCTCACCACCGGGCAACTATGGCTACACCTTC. Amino acid sequence: CASSPPGNYGYTF.

This chain uses TRBV7-9 with TRBJ2-3, with TRBD1 matching 8 bases. J gave up 0 bases and V 1 base, and 0 bases lay outside the gene matches. Germline V gene lookup returns CDR1 SEHNR and CDR2 FQNEAQ (reference sequence). The CDR3 has 15 amino acids. The CDR3 is CASSLGQGSTDTQYF. DNA for the CDR3: TGTGCCAGCAGCTTAGGACAGGGGAGCACAGATACGCAGTATTTT.

The gene calls are TRBV5-1 and TRBJ2-7, with TRBD2 matching over 8 bases. The CDR3 totals 14 residues. V trimming: 6 bases; J trimming: 2 bases; junction bases outside the gene matches: 7. Germline-derived CDR1 and CDR2 are SGHRS and YFSETQ. The CDR3 reads CASNPTRGAYEQYF. The CDR3 DNA is TGCGCCAGCAACCCCACGCGGGGGGCCTACGAGCAGTACTTC.

This chain uses TRBV25-1 with TRBJ1-3; 7 positions match TRBD1. CDR1 MGHDK and CDR2 SYGVNS come from the germline V gene. CDR3 length equals 17 residues. The V and J ends lost 6 bases and 0 bases, in that order; junction bases with no gene match: 11. The CDR3 DNA reads as TGTGCCAGCAGGCAAACAGGGGTGAGCATCTCTGGAAACACCATATATTTT. Translated: CASRQTGVSISGNTIYF.

CDR3 loop: CASSLSVGAADTQYF. As DNA, the CDR3 is TGTGCCAGCAGCTTGTCGGTAGGGGCGGCAGATACGCAGTATTTT. J is TRBJ2-3 and V is TRBV7-8; D might be TRBD1 (5 bases). Trimming took off 3 bases at V and 4 bases at J, with 14 bases between the two ends. Looked up from germline, CDR1 is SGHVS and CDR2 is FQNEAQ. The CDR3 spans 15 residues.

This chain links TRBV3-1 (or the pseudogene TRBV3-2) with TRBJ1-6; D not resolved. The V and J ends lost 1 base and 0 bases respectively, with 7 bases between them. The V gene's germline CDR1 is LGHDT and CDR2 YNNKEL (reference sequence). This CDR3 spans 16 amino acids. The CDR3 nucleotides read TGTGCCAGCAGCCAAGCTGCGAGCTCCTATAATTCACCCCTCCACTTT. The encoded protein is CASSQAASSYNSPLHF.

This chain connects TRBV6-5 to TRBJ1-5; 8 bases are shared with TRBD1. The CDR3 is 15 amino acids. V was pared by 6 bases and J by 3 bases, with 7 bases of the junction left unmatched. Per germline, CDR1 MNHEY and CDR2 SVGAGI. This CDR3 reads CASRSKQGDNQPQHF. CDR3 DNA sequence: TGTGCCAGCAGATCAAAACAGGGGGACAATCAGCCCCAGCATTTT.

This clone was seen only once. The chain has TRBV27 and TRBJ2-7; perhaps TRBD2 as D (6 bases). CDR1 MNHEY and CDR2 SMNVEV come from the germline V gene (reference sequence). Trimming left V 2 bases short and J 4 bases short, with 12 bases between. The CDR3 has 14 amino acids. The CDR3 region is CASSLSGSLYEQYF. CDR3 sequence (DNA): TGTGCCAGCAGTTTAAGCGGGTCGCTTTACGAGCAGTACTTC.

The genes are TRBV28 and TRBJ1-4; D is possibly TRBD1 (5 bases). Germline V gene data show CDR1 as MDHEN and CDR2 as SYDVKM. This CDR3 comprises 14 residues. Trimming cost V 11 bases and J 7 bases, with 20 bases left between them. The CDR3 loop is CAAGVTTEVEKLFF. In nucleotides, the CDR3 is TGTGCCGCGGGGGTGACAACGGAGGTTGAAAAACTGTTTTTT.

V usage is TRBV11-3 and J usage is TRBJ2-1, with 9 bases identical to TRBD2. This CDR3 is built from 16 residues. V dropped 4 bases and J dropped 6; count of bases not matched to a gene: 10. Germline loops: CDR1 SGHNT, CDR2 YENEEA. This chain's CDR3 is CASSSEARGGTNEQFF. The CDR3 DNA reads TGTGCCAGCAGCTCGGAAGCGCGGGGGGGTACCAATGAGCAGTTCTTC.